Presented here are 6 T cell receptor beta chains from one specimen sequenced in a study of chemoradiotherapy in HPV16-positive cancers. The data were produced by immunoSEQ multiplex PCR, yet TCRdb's version contains in-frame clones alone and is incomplete. The repertoire holds approximately 5,600 clones, with about 67% as singletons. The sample in question was tumor tissue, obtained from a patient who underwent chemoradiotherapy. The source is a human donor with HPV-associated anogenital cancer.

The rearrangement links TRBV2 to TRBJ1-2; 9 positions match TRBD1. Germline CDR1 reads SNHLY; CDR2 reads FYNNEI. Germline trimming cut 6 bases from V and 2 bases from J; bases unmatched to any gene: 4. This CDR3 comprises 14 residues. CDR3 DNA: TGTGCCAGCAGGCCGGGACAGGGAAACTATGGCTACACCTTC. Protein sequence: CASRPGQGNYGYTF.

The chain is built from TRBV7-9 and TRBJ2-3; TRBD2 agrees at 9 bases. The CDR3 loop spans 16 amino acids. Germline V lookup: CDR1 SEHNR, CDR2 FQNEAQ (reference sequence). V trimming: 5 bases; J trimming: 3 bases; junction bases outside the gene matches: 9. In nucleotides, the CDR3 is TGTGCCAGCAGCGTACAACTAGCGGGCCGGACAGATACGCAGTATTTT. Its protein product is CASSVQLAGRTDTQYF.

The rearrangement links TRBV6-6 to TRBJ1-5, with no clear D. CDR1 MNHNY and CDR2 SVGAGI come from the germline V gene (reference sequence). Trimming left V 10 bases short and J 3 bases short, with 10 bases between. This CDR3 has 12 amino acids. The CDR3, as DNA: TGTGCCACAGCCATGACCAATCAGCCCCAGCATTTT. Protein: CATAMTNQPQHF.

With respect to this clone: One end of the junction varies from germline; a read error may be responsible. The V and J genes are TRBV7-7 and TRBJ2-3; a possible D gene is TRBD2 (5 bases). Germline CDR1 is SSHAT and CDR2 is FNYEAQ (reference sequence). This CDR3 is 13 amino acids long. This CDR3 is CASSLDQHREQYF. The CDR3 nucleotides read TGTGCTAGCAGCTTAGACCAACACCGGGAGCAGTATTTT. The complete variable domain, with remaining parts taken from reference TRBV7-7 and TRBJ2-3, reads GAGVSQSPRYKVTKRGQDVTLRCDPISSHATLYWYQQALGQGPEFLTYFNYEAQPDKSGLPSDRFSAERPEGSISTLTIQRTEQRDSAMYRCASSLDQHREQYFGPGTRLTVL.

The gene calls are TRBV2 and TRBJ2-3; D not resolved. CDR1 and CDR2 from the germline V gene are SNHLY and FYNNEI. The V end lost 6 bases, the J end lost 0 bases, and 7 bases lay between the germline ends. The CDR3 sequence is 13 residues long. The CDR3 reads CASRGPSTDTQYF. The CDR3, as DNA: TGTGCCAGCAGAGGGCCGAGCACAGATACGCAGTATTTT.

DNA for the CDR3: TGTGCCAGCAGGCTGGGACAGGGGGCTGCTGAAGCTTTCTTT. This encodes CASRLGQGAAEAFF. This chain links TRBV2 with TRBJ1-1, with 12 bases fitting TRBD1. The CDR3 consists of 14 residues. Per germline, CDR1 SNHLY and CDR2 FYNNEI. Trimming at V came to 6 bases and at J to 6 bases, leaving 5 bases not matched to a gene.